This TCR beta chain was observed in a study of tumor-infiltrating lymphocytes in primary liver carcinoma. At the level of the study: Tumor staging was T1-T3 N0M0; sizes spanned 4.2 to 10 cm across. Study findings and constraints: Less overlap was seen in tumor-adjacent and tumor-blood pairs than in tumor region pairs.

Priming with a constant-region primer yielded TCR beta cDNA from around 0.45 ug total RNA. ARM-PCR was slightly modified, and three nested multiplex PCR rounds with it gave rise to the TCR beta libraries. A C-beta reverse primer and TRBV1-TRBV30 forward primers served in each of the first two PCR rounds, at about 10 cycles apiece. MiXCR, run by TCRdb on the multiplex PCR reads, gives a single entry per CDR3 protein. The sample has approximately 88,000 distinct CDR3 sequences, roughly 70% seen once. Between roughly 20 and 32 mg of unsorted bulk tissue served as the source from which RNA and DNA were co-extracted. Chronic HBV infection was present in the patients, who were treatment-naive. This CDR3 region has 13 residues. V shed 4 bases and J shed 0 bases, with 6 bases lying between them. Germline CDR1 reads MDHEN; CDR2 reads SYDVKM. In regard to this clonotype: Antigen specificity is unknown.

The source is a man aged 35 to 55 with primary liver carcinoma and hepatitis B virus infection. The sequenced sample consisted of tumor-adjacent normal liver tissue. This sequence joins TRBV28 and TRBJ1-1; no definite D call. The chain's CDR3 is CASSSYLNTEAFF. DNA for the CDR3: TGTGCCAGCAGTTCATACTTGAACACTGAAGCTTTCTTT.